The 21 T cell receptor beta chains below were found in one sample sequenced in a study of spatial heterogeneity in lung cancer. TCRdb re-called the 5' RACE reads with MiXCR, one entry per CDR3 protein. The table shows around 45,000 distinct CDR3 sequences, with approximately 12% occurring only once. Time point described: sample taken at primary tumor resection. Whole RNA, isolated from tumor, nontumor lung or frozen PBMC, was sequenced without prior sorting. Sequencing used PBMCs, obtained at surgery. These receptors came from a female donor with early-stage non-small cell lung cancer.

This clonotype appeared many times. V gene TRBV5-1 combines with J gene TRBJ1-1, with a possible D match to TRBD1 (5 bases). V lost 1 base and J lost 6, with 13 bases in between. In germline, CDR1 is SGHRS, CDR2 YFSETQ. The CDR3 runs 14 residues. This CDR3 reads CASSLMGGAAEAFF. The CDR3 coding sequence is TGCGCCAGCAGCTTGATGGGAGGGGCCGCTGAAGCTTTCTTT.

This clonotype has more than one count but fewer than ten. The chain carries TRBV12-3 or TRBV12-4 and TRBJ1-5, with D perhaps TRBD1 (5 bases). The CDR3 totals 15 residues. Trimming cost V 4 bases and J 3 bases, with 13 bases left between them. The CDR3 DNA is TGTGCCAGCAGTTCGGGTTCGACAGTCAATCAGCCCCAGCATTTT. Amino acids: CASSSGSTVNQPQHF.

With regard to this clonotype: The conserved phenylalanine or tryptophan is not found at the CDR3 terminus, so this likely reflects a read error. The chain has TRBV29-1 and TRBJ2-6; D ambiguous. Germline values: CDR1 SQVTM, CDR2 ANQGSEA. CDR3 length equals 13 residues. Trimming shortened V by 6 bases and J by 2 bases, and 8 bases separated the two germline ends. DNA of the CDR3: TGCAGCGTCCCCGGCCCTGGGGCCAACGTCCTGACTTCC. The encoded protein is CSVPGPGANVLTS.

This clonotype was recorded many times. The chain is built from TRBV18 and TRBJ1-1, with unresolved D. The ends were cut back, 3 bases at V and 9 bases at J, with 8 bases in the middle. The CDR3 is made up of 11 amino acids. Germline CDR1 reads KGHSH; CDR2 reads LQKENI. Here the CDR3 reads CASSPGIKAFF. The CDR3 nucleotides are TGTGCCAGCTCACCGGGGATAAAAGCTTTCTTT.

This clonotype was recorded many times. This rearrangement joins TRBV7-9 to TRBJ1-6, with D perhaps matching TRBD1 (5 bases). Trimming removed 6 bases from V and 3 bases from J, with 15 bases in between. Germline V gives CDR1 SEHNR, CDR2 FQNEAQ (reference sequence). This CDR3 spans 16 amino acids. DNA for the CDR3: TGTGCCAGCAGTACCATGTTAGGGGTCTATAATTCACCCCTCCACTTT. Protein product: CASSTMLGVYNSPLHF. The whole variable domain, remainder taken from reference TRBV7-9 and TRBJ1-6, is DTGVSQNPRHKITKRGQNVTFRCDPISEHNRLYWYRQTLGQGPEFLTYFQNEAQLEKSRLLSDRFSAERPKGSFSTLEIQRTEQGDSAMYLCASSTMLGVYNSPLHFGNGTRLTVT.

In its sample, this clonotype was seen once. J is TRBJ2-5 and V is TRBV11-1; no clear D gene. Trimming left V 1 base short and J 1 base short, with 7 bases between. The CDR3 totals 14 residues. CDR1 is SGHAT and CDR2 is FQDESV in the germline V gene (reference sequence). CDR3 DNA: TGTGCCAGCAGCTTAGAACAGCCCCAAGAGACCCAGTACTTC. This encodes CASSLEQPQETQYF.

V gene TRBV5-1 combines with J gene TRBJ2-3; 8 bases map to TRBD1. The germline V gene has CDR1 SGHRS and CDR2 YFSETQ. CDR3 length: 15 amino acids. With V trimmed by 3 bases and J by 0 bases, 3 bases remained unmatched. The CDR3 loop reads CASSSDRASTDTQYF. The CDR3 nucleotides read TGCGCCAGCAGCTCGGACAGGGCTAGCACAGATACGCAGTATTTT.

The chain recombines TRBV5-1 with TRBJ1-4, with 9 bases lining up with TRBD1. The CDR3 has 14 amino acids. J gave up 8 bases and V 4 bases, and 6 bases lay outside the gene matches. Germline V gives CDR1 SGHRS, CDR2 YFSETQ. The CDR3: CASSLGQGKEKLFF. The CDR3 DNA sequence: TGCGCCAGCAGCCTCGGACAGGGGAAGGAAAAACTGTTTTTT.

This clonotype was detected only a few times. This CDR3 is CASSSTANYGYTF. CDR3 coding DNA: TGTGCCAGCAGTTCGACAGCCAACTATGGCTACACCTTC. The chain is built from TRBV12-3 or TRBV12-4 and TRBJ1-2; a possible D gene is TRBD1 (5 bases). CDR3 length: 13 residues. V lost 4 bases and J lost 2, with 8 bases in between.

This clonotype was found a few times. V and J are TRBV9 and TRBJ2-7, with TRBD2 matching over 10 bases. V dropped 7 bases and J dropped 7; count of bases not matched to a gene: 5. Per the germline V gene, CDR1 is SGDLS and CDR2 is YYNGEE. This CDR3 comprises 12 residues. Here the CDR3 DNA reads TGTGCCAGCGGCCCTAGCGGGGGAGAGCAGTACTTC. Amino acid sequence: CASGPSGGEQYF.

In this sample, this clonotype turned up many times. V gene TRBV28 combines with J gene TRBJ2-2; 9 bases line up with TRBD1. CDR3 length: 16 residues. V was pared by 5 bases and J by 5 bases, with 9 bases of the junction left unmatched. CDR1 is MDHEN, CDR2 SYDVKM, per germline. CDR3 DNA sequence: TGTGCCAGCAGTCCCGGGACAGGGAATCCTACCGGGGAGCTGTTTTTT. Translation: CASSPGTGNPTGELFF. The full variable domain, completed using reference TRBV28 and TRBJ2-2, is DVKVTQSSRYLVKRTGEKVFLECVQDMDHENMFWYRQDPGLGLRLIYFSYDVKMKEKGDIPEGYSVSREKKERFSLILESASTNQTSMYLCASSPGTGNPTGELFFGEGSRLTVL.

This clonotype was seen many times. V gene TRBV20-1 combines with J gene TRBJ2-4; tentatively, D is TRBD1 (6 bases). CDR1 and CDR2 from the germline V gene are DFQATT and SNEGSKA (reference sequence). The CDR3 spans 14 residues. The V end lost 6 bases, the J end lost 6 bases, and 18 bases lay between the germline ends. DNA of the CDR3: TGCAGTGCCCCCTGGCCGGGACATGGAAACATTCAGTACTTC. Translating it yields CSAPWPGHGNIQYF.

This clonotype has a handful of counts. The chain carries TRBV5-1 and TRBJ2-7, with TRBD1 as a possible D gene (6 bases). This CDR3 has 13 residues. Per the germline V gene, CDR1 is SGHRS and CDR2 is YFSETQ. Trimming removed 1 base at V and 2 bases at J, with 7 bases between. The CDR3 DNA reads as TGCGCCAGCAGCTTGACAGGGCCCTACGAGCAGTACTTC. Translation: CASSLTGPYEQYF.

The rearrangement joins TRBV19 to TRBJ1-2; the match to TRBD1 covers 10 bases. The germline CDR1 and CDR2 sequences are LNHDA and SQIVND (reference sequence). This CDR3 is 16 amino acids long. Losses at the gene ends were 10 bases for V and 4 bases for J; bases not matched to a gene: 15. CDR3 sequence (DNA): TGTGCCACCCAAAAACCCCGGACAGGGGGAATCTATGGCTACACCTTC. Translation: CATQKPRTGGIYGYTF.

The CDR3 DNA follows: TGCAGCGTTGAAAACCAGGGGAAGCAGTTCTTC. Translation: CSVENQGKQFF. The V call is TRBV29-1, the J call TRBJ2-1; weak D call: TRBD1 (6 bases). Germline assignment: CDR1 SQVTM and CDR2 ANQGSEA. CDR3 length: 11 amino acids. Trimming took off 2 bases at V and 11 bases at J, with 10 bases between the two ends.

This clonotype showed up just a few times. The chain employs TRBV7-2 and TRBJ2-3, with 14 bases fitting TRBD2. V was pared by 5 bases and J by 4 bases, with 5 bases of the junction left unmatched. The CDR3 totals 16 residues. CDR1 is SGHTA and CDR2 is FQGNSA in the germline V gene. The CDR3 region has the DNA TGTGCCAGCAGCCGACTAGCGGGGGGGCAGGCAGATACGCAGTATTTT. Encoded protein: CASSRLAGGQADTQYF. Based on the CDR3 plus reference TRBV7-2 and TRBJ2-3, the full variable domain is GAGVSQSPSNKVTEKGKDVELRCDPISGHTALYWYRQSLGQGLEFLIYFQGNSAPDKSGLPSDRFSAERTGGSVSTLTIQRTQQEDSAVYLCASSRLAGGQADTQYFGPGTRLTVL.

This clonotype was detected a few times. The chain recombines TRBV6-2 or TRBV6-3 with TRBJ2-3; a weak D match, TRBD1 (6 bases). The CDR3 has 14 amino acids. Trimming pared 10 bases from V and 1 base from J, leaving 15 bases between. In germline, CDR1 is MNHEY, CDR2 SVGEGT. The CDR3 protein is CATQTQGRTDTQYF. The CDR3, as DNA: TGTGCCACCCAGACACAGGGCCGCACAGATACGCAGTATTTT.

CDR3 sequence: CASSFRVSYEQYF. CDR3 nucleotides: TGTGCCAGCAGTTTCCGCGTCTCCTACGAGCAGTACTTC. V and J are TRBV27 and TRBJ2-7; the D is unclear. Germline loops: CDR1 MNHEY, CDR2 SMNVEV (reference sequence). V was pared by 3 bases and J by 0 bases, with 6 bases between. The CDR3 is 13 residues long.

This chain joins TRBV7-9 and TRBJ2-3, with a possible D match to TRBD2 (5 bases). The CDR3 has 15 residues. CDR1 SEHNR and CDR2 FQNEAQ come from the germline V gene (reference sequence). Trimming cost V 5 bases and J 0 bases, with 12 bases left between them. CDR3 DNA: TGTGCCAGCAGCAACAGCGGCGGTAGCACAGATACGCAGTATTTT. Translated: CASSNSGGSTDTQYF.

CDR3 in amino acids: CASSSGTGRDAGYTF. CDR3 DNA: TGTGCCAGCAGCTCCGGGACAGGGAGGGACGCGGGCTACACCTTC. The chain combines TRBV5-6 with TRBJ1-2; TRBD1 aligns across 9 bases. V gave up 3 bases and J gave up 8 bases; unmatched junction bases: 11. Looked up from germline, CDR1 is SGHDT and CDR2 is YYEEEE. The CDR3 totals 15 residues.

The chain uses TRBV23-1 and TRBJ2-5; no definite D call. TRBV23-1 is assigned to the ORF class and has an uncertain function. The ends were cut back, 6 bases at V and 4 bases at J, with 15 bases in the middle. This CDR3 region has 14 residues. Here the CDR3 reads CASRDEGYRETQYF. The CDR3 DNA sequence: TGCGCCAGCAGAGACGAAGGGTATCGAGAGACCCAGTACTTC.